Shown below are 2 T cell receptor beta chains from a single sample sequenced in a study of identical twins. TCRdb analysed the 5' RACE reads with MiXCR anew, one entry per CDR3 protein. The sample carries about 520,000 distinct CDR3 sequences, under 25% recorded once. This sample was shared with a second study, whose subject was T cells expressing NK-cell markers.

Material for sequencing was CD4+ T cells sorted from blood. The receptors were gathered from a woman aged 18-29 years in good health.

This chain connects TRBV7-6 to TRBJ2-5; no clear D. Germline V gives CDR1 SGHVS, CDR2 FNYEAQ. The length of the CDR3 is 14 residues. V was shortened by 5 bases and J by 4 bases, with 14 bases between the two germline ends. CDR3 bases: TGTGCCAGCAGCCTCCGGGCCCGTACAGAGACCCAGTACTTC. Protein sequence: CASSLRARTETQYF. The full variable domain, completed using reference TRBV7-6 and TRBJ2-5, is GAGVSQSPRYKVTKRGQDVALRCDPISGHVSLYWYRQALGQGPEFLTYFNYEAQQDKSGLPNDRFSAERPEGSISTLTIQRTEQRDSAMYRCASSLRARTETQYFGPGTRLLVL.

In its sample, this clonotype was seen a few times. The chain recombines TRBV20-1 with TRBJ2-1; D gene uncertain. The CDR3 extends over 13 amino acids. Germline V gene data show CDR1 as DFQATT and CDR2 as SNEGSKA (reference sequence). V was pared by 0 bases and J by 4 bases, with 7 bases between. The chain's CDR3 is CSAREPRYNEQFF. DNA of the CDR3: TGCAGTGCTAGAGAGCCTAGGTACAATGAGCAGTTCTTC.